This T cell receptor (beta chain) was captured in a study of blood T cell repertoires in COVID-19. Study context: Sources were T cells, B-cell-depleted T cells, or PBMCs; the material itself was cDNA or gDNA.

Here immunoSEQ multiplex PCR was the method, and the copy in TCRdb shows in-frame clones only, minus some. This sample has under 250,000 clones, with roughly 85% found just once. This CDR3 region has 16 residues. Deletions cut 5 bases from V and 2 bases from J, with 17 bases between. Germline loops: CDR1 LNHDA, CDR2 SQIVND (reference sequence). The sequenced sample consisted of PBMCs or T cells enriched from blood (not recorded which). The TCR was taken from a woman in her fifties or sixties with acute COVID-19. V gene TRBV19 combines with J gene TRBJ2-3; D remains unclear. CDR3 loop: CASSGRSGADTDTQYF. The CDR3, as DNA: TGTGCCAGTAGTGGCCGGTCGGGTGCCGACACAGATACGCAGTATTTT.